Following are 28 T cell receptor beta chains from one sample sequenced in a study. Using its own MiXCR run on the RT-PCR reads, TCRdb lists one record per CDR3 protein. The sample consists of about 680,000 distinct CDR3 sequences, 11% to 15% of them appearing once. Sequenced input: memory CD4+ T cells from blood. The receptors shown here come from a female donor in good health, serving as a healthy control.

The sample holds many counts of this clonotype. V usage is TRBV20-1 and J usage is TRBJ2-5, with 8 positions matching TRBD2. The CDR3 has 14 residues. The V segment lost 6 bases and the J segment 4 bases; nucleotides outside the gene matches: 10. The germline CDR1 and CDR2 sequences are DFQATT and SNEGSKA (reference sequence). The CDR3 sequence is CSARRGAGGETQYF. The CDR3 DNA reads as TGCAGTGCCAGGCGGGGGGCTGGGGGAGAGACCCAGTACTTC.

This clonotype occurred once. This chain joins TRBV12-3 or TRBV12-4 and TRBJ2-2; no reliable D call. The CDR3 spans 13 residues. Trimming took off 5 bases at V and 7 bases at J, with 11 bases between the two ends. The CDR3, as DNA: TGTGCCAGCAGTCCAAACTACGTCGGGGAGCTGTTTTTT. Its translation is CASSPNYVGELFF.

This clonotype appeared once. A much bigger clone sits one base away, suggesting this may be a read error. This chain links TRBV29-1 with TRBJ2-5; D ambiguous. This CDR3 has 12 amino acids. V lost 5 bases, J lost 5 bases, and 12 bases lay in between. Germline CDR1 reads SQVTM; CDR2 reads ANQGSEA. The CDR3 region is CSVNRVEETQYF. The CDR3 DNA is TGCAGCGTTAATCGGGTGGAGGAGACCCAGTACTTC.

This clonotype was seen a handful of times. The CDR3 DNA is TGCGGAATAGCGGGAGGGCCCTCGGAGACCCAGTACTTC. It yields the protein CGIAGGPSETQYF. The chain couples TRBV20-1 to TRBJ2-5, with 11 bases that match TRBD2. CDR1 is DFQATT, CDR2 SNEGSKA, per germline (reference sequence). There are 13 residues in the CDR3.

The chain employs TRBV12-3 or TRBV12-4 and TRBJ2-7; TRBD2 might be the D (6 bases). The CDR3 totals 14 residues. Between the trimmed V and J ends, which lost 7 bases and 7 bases, there was a span of 20 bases. CDR3 loop: CASTQKFGTEEQYF. The CDR3 nucleotides read TGTGCCAGCACCCAAAAGTTTGGGACTGAAGAGCAGTACTTC.

This clonotype was counted ten times or more. V and J are TRBV7-8 and TRBJ2-1; 7 nucleotides match TRBD2. Germline trimming cut 8 bases from V and 2 bases from J; bases unmatched to any gene: 9. Germline CDR1 SGHVS, CDR2 FQNEAQ. The CDR3 runs to 15 residues. The CDR3 region is CASGPSSGAYNEQFF. Here the CDR3 DNA reads TGTGCCAGCGGGCCTTCTAGCGGAGCCTACAATGAGCAGTTCTTC.

This clonotype was seen more than once but under ten times. The junction does not match germline at one end; this may be a read error. This chain joins TRBV7-3 and TRBJ2-5; D not certain. The germline V gene has CDR1 SGHTA and CDR2 FQGTGA. This CDR3 spans 14 amino acids. CDR3 sequence reads: CASSFSKQQGTQYF. The CDR3 DNA reads as TGTGCCAGCAGCTTTTCTAAGCAACAAGGGACCCAGTACTTC.

The CDR3 coding sequence is TGCAGTGCTTCGCGCCCCGGGGAGACCCAGTACTTC. This encodes CSASRPGETQYF. V gene TRBV20-1 combines with J gene TRBJ2-5; the D is unclear. Germline lookup yields CDR1 DFQATT and CDR2 SNEGSKA (reference sequence). CDR3 length equals 12 residues. V was clipped by 5 bases and J by 5 bases, with 12 bases between them.

The CDR3 region has the DNA TGCGCCAGCAGAGGCAGAGAGGCCTACGAGCAGTACTTC. Translated: CASRGREAYEQYF. The chain combines TRBV5-1 with TRBJ2-7; unclear D gene. Trimming cost V 5 bases and J 2 bases, with 11 bases left between them. This CDR3 contains 13 residues. The germline CDR1 and CDR2 sequences are SGHRS and YFSETQ.

The chain uses TRBV5-6 and TRBJ2-7; 9 positions agree with TRBD2. Germline V gene sequence: CDR1 SGHDT, CDR2 YYEEEE. Trimming cost V 3 bases and J 6 bases; bases outside gene matches: 10. CDR3 length: 15 amino acids. As DNA, the CDR3 is TGTGCCAGCAGCTCCCAGGGACTAGCCCCCGCCGAGCAGTACTTC. It yields the protein CASSSQGLAPAEQYF.

This clonotype was counted only a few times. The chain joins TRBV7-2 to TRBJ2-3, with D hard to call. The V end lost 5 bases, the J end lost 4 bases, and 22 bases lay between the germline ends. Germline V gene data show CDR1 as SGHTA and CDR2 as FQGNSA. The CDR3 is 17 residues long. The CDR3, as DNA: TGTGCCAGCAGCCGCGTCTCCGGCTCTACCGTGGCAGATACGCAGTATTTT. This codes for CASSRVSGSTVADTQYF.

This clonotype occurred many times. The gene calls are TRBV7-2 and TRBJ2-1, with 14 bases aligning to TRBD2. The CDR3 totals 15 residues. The V and J ends lost 4 bases and 7 bases, in that order; junction bases with no gene match: 3. CDR1 is SGHTA, CDR2 FQGNSA, per germline. CDR3 sequence: CASSSRTSGGNEQFF. CDR3 DNA: TGTGCCAGCAGCTCCCGGACTAGCGGGGGGAATGAGCAGTTCTTC.

This clonotype was observed at least ten times. The chain couples TRBV7-2 to TRBJ2-1; tentative D call: TRBD2 (6 bases). This CDR3 comprises 12 residues. With 5 bases removed from V and 10 bases from J, the gap between germline ends came to 12 bases. CDR1 is SGHTA and CDR2 is FQGNSA in the germline V gene. The CDR3 nucleotides are TGTGCCAGCAGCCCGAATGGAGGGGAGCAGTTCTTC. Encoded protein: CASSPNGGEQFF.

The DNA for the CDR3 is TGTGCCAGCAGTTACGGTTTCGGTAGCCCTTACGAGCAGTACTTC. As protein: CASSYGFGSPYEQYF. The chain links TRBV6-5 to TRBJ2-7; D ambiguous. The CDR3 loop spans 15 amino acids. V lost 2 bases to trimming and J lost 4 bases, with 15 bases between them. Germline CDR1 and CDR2: MNHEY and SVGAGI.

This chain joins TRBV12-3 or TRBV12-4 and TRBJ2-4; TRBD2 aligns across 14 bases. The V gene end was trimmed by 7 bases and the J gene end by 0 bases; junction bases not matched to a gene: 5. The CDR3 extends over 17 amino acids. CDR3 protein: CASTWTSGGLAKNIQYF. The CDR3 bases are TGTGCCAGCACCTGGACTAGCGGGGGGCTAGCCAAAAACATTCAGTACTTC.

The rearrangement joins TRBV30 to TRBJ1-1; D remains unclear. The V end lost 4 bases, the J end lost 7 bases, and 10 bases lay between the germline ends. Germline CDR1 reads GTSNPN; CDR2 reads SVGIG (reference sequence). CDR3 size: 11 residues. This chain's CDR3 is CAWTIPSEAFF. In DNA, the CDR3 is TGTGCCTGGACGATTCCCAGTGAAGCTTTCTTT. The whole variable domain, remainder taken from reference TRBV30 and TRBJ1-1, is SQTIHQWPATLVQPVGSPLSLECTVEGTSNPNLYWYRQAAGRGLQLLFYSVGIGQISSEVPQNLSASRPQDRQFILSSKKLLLSDSGFYLCAWTIPSEAFFGQGTRLTVV.

The chain joins TRBV11-2 to TRBJ2-3; D not resolved. Between the trimmed V and J ends, which lost 1 base and 0 bases, there was a span of 11 bases. This CDR3 is 16 amino acids long. CDR1 SGHAT and CDR2 FQNNGV come from the germline V gene. The CDR3 spells CASSLGAISSTDTQYF. For the CDR3, the DNA is TGTGCCAGCAGCTTAGGGGCTATCTCTAGCACAGATACGCAGTATTTT.

The sample holds a few counts of this clonotype. This chain connects TRBV7-2 to TRBJ2-3; 9 bases align to TRBD2. The J segment lost 1 base and the V segment lost 8 bases, leaving 4 bases of the junction unmatched. Germline CDR1 reads SGHTA; CDR2 reads FQGNSA. The CDR3 is made up of 14 amino acids. The CDR3 loop is CASAGGPGTDTQYF. The CDR3 region has the DNA TGTGCCAGCGCGGGGGGGCCCGGCACAGATACGCAGTATTTT.

In its sample, this clonotype was seen many times. The V call is TRBV20-1, the J call TRBJ2-7, with 8 bases aligning to TRBD1. The length of the CDR3 is 13 residues. The J segment lost 3 bases and the V segment lost 8 bases, leaving 9 bases of the junction unmatched. Germline CDR1 reads DFQATT; CDR2 reads SNEGSKA (reference sequence). The CDR3 nucleotides read TGCAGTTCTAATTCGGGGACAGGCTACGAGCAGTACTTC. It is translated as CSSNSGTGYEQYF.

The chain is built from TRBV3-1 and TRBJ2-3; no clear D gene. The CDR3 extends over 15 amino acids. Trimming stripped 1 base from V and 0 bases from J, with 8 bases between. The germline V gene encodes CDR1 LGHDT and CDR2 YNNKEL (reference sequence). The CDR3 coding sequence is TGTGCCAGCAGCCAAGTTACCGGGAGCACAGATACGCAGTATTTT. Its translation is CASSQVTGSTDTQYF.

This clonotype has a handful of counts. CDR3 bases: TGTGCCAGCAGTTTACGGGGTAAGGCCTACAATGAGCAGTTCTTC. Encoded protein: CASSLRGKAYNEQFF. The genes are TRBV28 and TRBJ2-1; possibly TRBD2 for D (5 bases). V was pared by 2 bases and J by 2 bases, with 10 bases between. Germline V gene lookup returns CDR1 MDHEN and CDR2 SYDVKM. This CDR3 spans 15 amino acids. The whole variable domain, filled in from reference TRBV28 and TRBJ2-1, reads DVKVTQSSRYLVKRTGEKVFLECVQDMDHENMFWYRQDPGLGLRLIYFSYDVKMKEKGDIPEGYSVSREKKERFSLILESASTNQTSMYLCASSLRGKAYNEQFFGPGTRLTVL.

The V gene is TRBV6-1, the J gene TRBJ1-5, with TRBD1 matching 10 bases. The CDR3 is 17 amino acids. Trimming removed 5 bases from V and 1 base from J; junction bases left unmatched: 8. Per the germline V gene, CDR1 is MNHNS and CDR2 is SASEGT. The CDR3 DNA reads as TGTGCCAGCAGTAGATTCCCGGGACAGGGGAGCAATCAGCCCCAGCATTTT. Translating it yields CASSRFPGQGSNQPQHF.

The chain couples TRBV5-1 to TRBJ2-1; no firm D call. The V end lost 2 bases, the J end lost 6 bases, and 9 bases lay between the germline ends. Germline V gene lookup returns CDR1 SGHRS and CDR2 YFSETQ. The CDR3 consists of 13 residues. CDR3 loop: CASSLQISNEQFF. The CDR3, as DNA: TGCGCCAGCAGCTTACAGATAAGCAATGAGCAGTTCTTC.

The V gene is TRBV6-6, the J gene TRBJ1-5; 7 bases line up with TRBD1. This CDR3 is 14 amino acids long. V lost 4 bases, J lost 3 bases, and 3 bases stayed unmatched. The germline gives CDR1 MNHNY, CDR2 SVGAGI (reference sequence). CDR3 nucleotides: TGTGCCAGCAGTTTCGACAGGGTCAATCAGCCCCAGCATTTT. Encoded protein: CASSFDRVNQPQHF.

The chain carries TRBV25-1 and TRBJ2-2; 8 nucleotides line up with TRBD2. Losses at the gene ends were 8 bases for V and 5 bases for J; bases not matched to a gene: 7. Germline assignment: CDR1 MGHDK and CDR2 SYGVNS. This CDR3 is 14 amino acids long. CDR3 amino acids: CASSGLGGTGELFF. The CDR3 nucleotides are TGTGCCAGCTCGGGACTAGGAGGGACCGGGGAGCTGTTTTTT.

The rearrangement joins TRBV10-3 to TRBJ1-3, with D perhaps matching TRBD1 (6 bases). CDR1 is ENHRY and CDR2 is SYGVKD in the germline V gene. The CDR3 loop spans 16 amino acids. Trimming left V 4 bases short and J 0 bases short, with 13 bases between. CDR3 DNA sequence: TGTGCCATCAGTGGCGGACAGTCAAACTCTGGAAACACCATATATTTT. Translated, it gives CAISGGQSNSGNTIYF.

This clonotype was detected only a few times. The chain has TRBV30 and TRBJ2-7; 8 bases are a match to TRBD1. V lost 5 bases to trimming and J lost 1 base; unmatched junction nucleotides: 7. Germline V gives CDR1 GTSNPN, CDR2 SVGIG (reference sequence). The CDR3 loop spans 14 amino acids. This CDR3 reads CAWGDRILSYEQYF. The CDR3 coding sequence is TGTGCCTGGGGGGACAGGATTCTTTCCTACGAGCAGTACTTC. Based on the CDR3 plus reference TRBV30 and TRBJ2-7, the full variable domain is SQTIHQWPATLVQPVGSPLSLECTVEGTSNPNLYWYRQAAGRGLQLLFYSVGIGQISSEVPQNLSASRPQDRQFILSSKKLLLSDSGFYLCAWGDRILSYEQYFGPGTRLTVT.

This sequence joins TRBV3-1 and TRBJ1-1; the D gene is possibly TRBD1 (5 bases). V dropped 0 bases and J dropped 4 bases, with 9 bases sitting between them. This CDR3 spans 14 amino acids. In germline, CDR1 is LGHDT, CDR2 YNNKEL (reference sequence). The CDR3 here is CASSQDSGVTEAFF. The CDR3 DNA reads as TGTGCCAGCAGCCAAGATTCGGGGGTCACTGAAGCTTTCTTT.